This is a list of T cell receptor beta chains from one sample in a study of T cell responses to AZD1222 COVID-19 vaccine. The assay was immunoSEQ multiplex PCR, and TCRdb's table has in-frame clones only and misses some. The data contain approximately 110,000 clones, around 87% of them seen just once; the ten biggest clones take up about 4%. The input for sequencing was peripheral blood, taken 28 days after the second AZD1222 dose. These receptors originate from an adult who received the AZD1222 COVID-19 vaccine. The CDR3 runs from the conserved cysteine through the conserved F or W. D genes are given only for firm matches. Clone size is stated in some rows and not others, as once, few, many or a class when expanded.

d_gene | j_gene | abundance | v_gene | CDR3nt | CDR3aa
- | TRBJ1-1 | - | TRBV6-5 | TGTGCCAGCAGCCCCTTGCAATGGAACACTGAAGCTTTCTTT | CASSPLQWNTEAFF
- | TRBJ1-6 | - | TRBV27 | TGTGCCAGCAGACAGAGGGATTCACCCCTCCACTTT | CASRQRDSPLHF
TRBD2 | TRBJ2-1 | - | TRBV7-8 | TGTGCCAGCAGCCAAGGACTAGCGGGGGGTGATGAGCAGTTCTTC | CASSQGLAGGDEQFF
- | TRBJ2-1 | few | TRBV6-2/TRBV6-3 | TGTGCCAGCAGTTCCAGCTCCTACAATGAGCAGTTCTTC | CASSSSSYNEQFF
TRBD2 | TRBJ2-1 | - | TRBV19 | TGTGCCAGTAGTATTTGGGGAGGGCCCCAAAACAATGAGCAGTTCTTC | CASSIWGGPQNNEQFF
- | TRBJ1-2 | - | TRBV19 | TGTGCGTGCGGGGGTGCTAACTATGGCTACACCTTC | CACGGANYGYTF
TRBD2 | TRBJ2-3 | - | TRBV5-1 | TGCGCCAGCAGCTTGGATACTAGCGGGAGCACAGATACGCAGTATTTT | CASSLDTSGSTDTQYF
TRBD2 | TRBJ2-2 | few | TRBV15 | TGTGCCACCAGCAGGGAGCGGGAGGGCCCGACCGGGGAGCTGTTTTTT | CATSREREGPTGELFF
- | TRBJ2-7 | - | TRBV19 | TGTGCCAGTAGTATATTGGGCCAGCAATCCTACGAGCAGTACTTC | CASSILGQQSYEQYF
- | TRBJ1-2 | - | TRBV6-2/TRBV6-3 | TGTGCCAGCAGTTATGAGGAATATGCTGGCTACACCTTC | CASSYEEYAGYTF
TRBD2 | TRBJ2-7 | - | TRBV19 | TGTGCCAGTAGCCCTAGCGGGGGGGCCCCCTACGAGCAGTACTTC | CASSPSGGAPYEQYF
- | TRBJ1-2 | - | TRBV25-1 | TGTGCCAGCAGTGAGCGGGGTAACTATGGCTACACCTTC | CASSERGNYGYTF
TRBD2 | TRBJ2-1 | - | TRBV10-1 | TGCGCCAGCGACGATCAACTAGCGGGGGTTAACAATGAGCAGTTCTTC | CASDDQLAGVNNEQFF
TRBD2 | TRBJ2-7 | - | TRBV7-2 | TGTGCCAGCAGCTTATTTAATAGCGGGAGCCCGGGAGAGCAGTACTTC | CASSLFNSGSPGEQYF
- | TRBJ1-1 | - | TRBV6-5 | TGTGCCAGCAGTTACGGGGAGGGGCTGCCTGAAGCTTTCTTT | CASSYGEGLPEAFF